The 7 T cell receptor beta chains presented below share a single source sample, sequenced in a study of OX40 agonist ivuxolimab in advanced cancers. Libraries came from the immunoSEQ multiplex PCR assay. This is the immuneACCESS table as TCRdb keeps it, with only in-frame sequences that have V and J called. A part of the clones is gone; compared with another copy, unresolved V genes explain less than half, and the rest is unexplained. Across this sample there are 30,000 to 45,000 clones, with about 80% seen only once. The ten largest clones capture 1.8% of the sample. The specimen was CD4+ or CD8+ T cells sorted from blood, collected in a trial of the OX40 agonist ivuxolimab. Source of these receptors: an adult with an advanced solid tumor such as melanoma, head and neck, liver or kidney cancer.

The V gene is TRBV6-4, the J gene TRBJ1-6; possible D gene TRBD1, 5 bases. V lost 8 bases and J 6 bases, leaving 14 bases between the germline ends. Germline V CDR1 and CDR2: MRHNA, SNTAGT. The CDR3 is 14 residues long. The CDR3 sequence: CASSRDGFNSPLHF. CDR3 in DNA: TGTGCCAGCTCCCGGGACGGATTTAATTCACCCCTCCACTTT.

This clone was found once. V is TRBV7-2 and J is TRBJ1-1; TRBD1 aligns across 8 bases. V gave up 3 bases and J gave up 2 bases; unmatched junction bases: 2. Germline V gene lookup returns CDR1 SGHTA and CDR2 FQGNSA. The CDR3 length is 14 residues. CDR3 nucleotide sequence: TGTGCCAGCAGCTTGACAGGGGCTAACACTGAAGCTTTCTTT. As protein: CASSLTGANTEAFF.

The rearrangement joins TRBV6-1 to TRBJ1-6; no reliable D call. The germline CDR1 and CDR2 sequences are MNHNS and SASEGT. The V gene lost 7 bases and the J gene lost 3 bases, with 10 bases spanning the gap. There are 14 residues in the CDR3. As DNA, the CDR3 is TGTGCCAGCAAGAACAAGAACTATAATTCACCCCTCCACTTT. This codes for CASKNKNYNSPLHF.

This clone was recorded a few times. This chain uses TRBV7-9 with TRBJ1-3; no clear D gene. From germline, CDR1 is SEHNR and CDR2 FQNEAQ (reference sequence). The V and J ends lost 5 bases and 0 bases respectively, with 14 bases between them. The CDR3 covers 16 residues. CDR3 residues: CASSPTETSSGNTIYF. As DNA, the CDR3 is TGTGCCAGCAGCCCAACCGAGACAAGCTCTGGAAACACCATATATTTT. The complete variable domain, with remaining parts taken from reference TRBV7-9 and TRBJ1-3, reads DTGVSQNPRHKITKRGQNVTFRCDPISEHNRLYWYRQTLGQGPEFLTYFQNEAQLEKSRLLSDRFSAERPKGSFSTLEIQRTEQGDSAMYLCASSPTETSSGNTIYFGEGSWLTVV.

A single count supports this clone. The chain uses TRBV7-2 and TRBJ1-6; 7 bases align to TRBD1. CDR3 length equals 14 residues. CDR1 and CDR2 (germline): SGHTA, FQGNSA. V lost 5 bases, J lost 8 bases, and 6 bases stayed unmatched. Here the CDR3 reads CASSQTGKDSPLHF. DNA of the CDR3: TGTGCCAGCAGCCAGACAGGGAAGGATTCACCCCTCCACTTT.

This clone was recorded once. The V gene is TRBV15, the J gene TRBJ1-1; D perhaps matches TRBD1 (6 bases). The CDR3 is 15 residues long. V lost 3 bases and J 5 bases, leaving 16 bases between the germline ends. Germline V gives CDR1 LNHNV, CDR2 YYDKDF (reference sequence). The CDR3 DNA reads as TGTGCCACCAGCAGCCTCCAGGGGCTGGGAACTGAAGCTTTCTTT. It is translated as CATSSLQGLGTEAFF.

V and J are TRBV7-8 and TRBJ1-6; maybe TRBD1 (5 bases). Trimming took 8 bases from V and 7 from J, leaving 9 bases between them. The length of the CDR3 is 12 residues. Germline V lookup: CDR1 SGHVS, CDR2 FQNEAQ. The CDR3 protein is CASSGVNSPLHF. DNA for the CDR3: TGTGCCAGCTCGGGGGTCAATTCACCCCTCCACTTT. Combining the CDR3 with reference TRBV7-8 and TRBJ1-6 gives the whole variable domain GAGVSQSPRYKVAKRGQDVALRCDPISGHVSLFWYQQALGQGPEFLTYFQNEAQLDKSGLPSDRFFAERPEGSVSTLKIQRTQQEDSAVYLCASSGVNSPLHFGNGTRLTVT.